Listed here are 10 T cell receptor beta chains from one sample, sequenced in a study of regulatory T cells in long-lasting Graves disease. Indicated time point: newly diagnosed GD, antithyroid drugs for less than 3 months. Preparation of the TCR library used RNA extracted from PBMCs. To make TCR beta libraries, researchers used iRepertoire HTBI primers and Arm-PCR of CDR3 regions. TCRdb reprocessed the multiplex PCR reads with MiXCR, giving one entry per CDR3 protein. Altogether some 490,000 distinct CDR3 sequences are present, 12% being singletons, with the ten largest covering around 9.3%. These sequences were also reported in another study, on T cells in Graves' hyperthyroidism and ophthalmopathy.

The specimen comprised peripheral blood mononuclear cells (PBMCs), sampled at new diagnosis, from a patient treated with antithyroid drugs. The receptor set was obtained from a woman in her twenties or thirties with Graves disease.

This clonotype was found a few times. The chain joins TRBV6-2 or TRBV6-3 to TRBJ2-2, with D perhaps TRBD2 (6 bases). V lost 0 bases, J lost 4 bases, and 24 bases lay in between. The CDR3 has 20 amino acids. Germline assignment: CDR1 MNHEY and CDR2 SVGEGT. CDR3 protein: CASSYSRELASFEGTGELFF. The CDR3 coding sequence is TGTGCCAGCAGTTACTCGCGTGAACTAGCTAGTTTCGAAGGCACCGGGGAGCTGTTTTTT.

This clonotype appeared many times. The chain links TRBV18 to TRBJ2-2; TRBD1 might be the D (6 bases). With 6 bases removed from V and 2 bases from J, the gap between germline ends came to 10 bases. The germline CDR1 and CDR2 sequences are KGHSH and LQKENI. The CDR3 extends over 14 amino acids. The CDR3 loop reads CASSPDRNTGELFF. DNA for the CDR3: TGTGCCAGCTCTCCGGACAGAAACACCGGGGAGCTGTTTTTT.

This clonotype came up many times. This CDR3 reads CASSFAYNEKLFF. CDR3 nucleotide sequence: TGTGCCAGCAGTTTCGCTTATAATGAAAAACTGTTTTTT. This chain links TRBV6-5 with TRBJ1-4; D call uncertain. In germline, CDR1 is MNHEY, CDR2 SVGAGI. Trimming removed 4 bases at V and 4 bases at J, with 7 bases between. This CDR3 contains 13 residues.

This clonotype has ten or more counts. V gene TRBV30 combines with J gene TRBJ1-5; weak D call: TRBD1 (6 bases). Trimming left V 2 bases short and J 6 bases short, with 11 bases between. Germline loops: CDR1 GTSNPN, CDR2 SVGIG (reference sequence). The CDR3 covers 13 residues. The CDR3 loop reads CAWSLGAPQPQHF. In nucleotides, the CDR3 is TGTGCCTGGAGTTTGGGGGCACCTCAGCCCCAGCATTTT. The variable domain in full, completed from reference TRBV30 and TRBJ1-5, reads SQTIHQWPATLVQPVGSPLSLECTVEGTSNPNLYWYRQAAGRGLQLLFYSVGIGQISSEVPQNLSASRPQDRQFILSSKKLLLSDSGFYLCAWSLGAPQPQHFGDGTRLSIL.

This clonotype was counted ten times or more. This sequence joins TRBV7-8 and TRBJ1-2; unclear D gene. Germline V gene data show CDR1 as SGHVS and CDR2 as FQNEAQ. V lost 0 bases and J 4 bases, leaving 9 bases between the germline ends. The CDR3 sequence is 14 residues long. This CDR3 reads CASSLAPDRYGYTF. CDR3 DNA sequence: TGTGCCAGCAGCTTAGCGCCGGACCGCTATGGCTACACCTTC.

This clonotype was detected only a few times. The V call is TRBV11-2, the J call TRBJ1-4; no firm D call. CDR1 and CDR2 from the germline V gene are SGHAT and FQNNGV. The CDR3 has 14 amino acids. V was shortened by 6 bases and J by 5 bases, with 13 bases between the two germline ends. CDR3 nucleotides: TGTGCCAGCAGGAGGTCAGGAACGAATGAAAAACTGTTTTTT. Translation: CASRRSGTNEKLFF.

This clonotype was counted many times. The V gene is TRBV30, the J gene TRBJ2-1; 10 nucleotides agree with TRBD2. V gave up 0 bases and J gave up 2 bases; unmatched junction bases: 7. This CDR3 spans 17 amino acids. Germline-derived CDR1 and CDR2 are GTSNPN and SVGIG (reference sequence). In DNA form, the CDR3 reads TGTGCCTGGAGTGTTTTGGCTAGCGGGAGTCCCTACAATGAGCAGTTCTTC. This translates into CAWSVLASGSPYNEQFF.

V is TRBV20-1 and J is TRBJ2-7; 8 bases are a match to TRBD2. CDR3 length: 12 amino acids. Germline V gene data show CDR1 as DFQATT and CDR2 as SNEGSKA (reference sequence). In DNA, the CDR3 is TGCAGCGCTCACGACGGGGGGGACGAGCAGTACGTC. This sequence encodes CSAHDGGDEQYV.

The sample holds a few counts of this clonotype. The chain employs TRBV20-1 and TRBJ2-5; D unclear. CDR1 is DFQATT and CDR2 is SNEGSKA in the germline V gene (reference sequence). CDR3 size: 14 residues. Trimming pared 1 base from V and 5 bases from J, leaving 14 bases between. The CDR3 DNA reads as TGCAGTGCTAGAGTGACGCCCAAAGGGGAGACCCAGTACTTC. This translates into CSARVTPKGETQYF.

The rearrangement links TRBV4-3 to TRBJ2-7; D remains ambiguous. The CDR3 is 13 residues long. V was cut by 1 base and J by 9 bases, with 13 bases left in between. Per germline, CDR1 LGHNA and CDR2 YSLEER. In DNA, the CDR3 is TGCGCCAGCAGCCAAGGCATGGGGTTGAGGCAGTACTTC. It translates to CASSQGMGLRQYF.